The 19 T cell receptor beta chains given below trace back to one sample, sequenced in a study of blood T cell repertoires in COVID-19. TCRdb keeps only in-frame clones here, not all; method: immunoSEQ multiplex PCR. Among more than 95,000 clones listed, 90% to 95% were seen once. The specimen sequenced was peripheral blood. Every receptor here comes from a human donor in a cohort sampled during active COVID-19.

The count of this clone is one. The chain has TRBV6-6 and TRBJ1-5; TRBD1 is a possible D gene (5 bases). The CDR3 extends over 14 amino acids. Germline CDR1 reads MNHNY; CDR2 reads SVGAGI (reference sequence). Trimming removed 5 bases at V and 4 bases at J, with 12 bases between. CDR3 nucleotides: TGTGCCAGCAGTCCGCCGGGGGGGAATCAGCCCCAGCATTTT. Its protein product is CASSPPGGNQPQHF.

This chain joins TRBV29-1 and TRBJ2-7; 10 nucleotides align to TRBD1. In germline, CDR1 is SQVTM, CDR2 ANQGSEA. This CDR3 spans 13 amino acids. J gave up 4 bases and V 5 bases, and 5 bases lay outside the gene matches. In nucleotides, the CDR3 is TGCAGCGTTTTAGGACAGGGGGTGTACGAGCAGTACTTC. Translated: CSVLGQGVYEQYF.

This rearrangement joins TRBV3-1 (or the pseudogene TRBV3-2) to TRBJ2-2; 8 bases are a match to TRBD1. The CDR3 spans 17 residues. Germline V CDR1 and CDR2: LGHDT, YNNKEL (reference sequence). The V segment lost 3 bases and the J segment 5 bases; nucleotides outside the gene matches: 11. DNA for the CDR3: TGTGCCAGCAGCCAGGCCCCTACAGGGGGGTGGACCGGGGAGCTGTTTTTT. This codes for CASSQAPTGGWTGELFF.

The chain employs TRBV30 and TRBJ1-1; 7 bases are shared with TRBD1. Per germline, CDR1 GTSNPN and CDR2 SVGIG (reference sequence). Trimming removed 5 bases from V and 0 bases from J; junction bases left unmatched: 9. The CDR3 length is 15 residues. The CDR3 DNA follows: TGTGCCTGGTACAGGGGAGATAGGTTGAACACTGAAGCTTTCTTT. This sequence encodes CAWYRGDRLNTEAFF. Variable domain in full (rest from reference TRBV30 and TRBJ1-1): SQTIHQWPATLVQPVGSPLSLECTVEGTSNPNLYWYRQAAGRGLQLLFYSVGIGQISSEVPQNLSASRPQDRQFILSSKKLLLSDSGFYLCAWYRGDRLNTEAFFGQGTRLTVV.

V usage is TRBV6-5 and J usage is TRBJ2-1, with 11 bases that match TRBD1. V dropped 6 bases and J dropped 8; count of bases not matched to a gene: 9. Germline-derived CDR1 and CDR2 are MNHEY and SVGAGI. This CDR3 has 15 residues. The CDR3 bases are TGTGCCAGCAGCGCCGGGACAGGGGGATGGGATGAGCAGTTCTTC. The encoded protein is CASSAGTGGWDEQFF.

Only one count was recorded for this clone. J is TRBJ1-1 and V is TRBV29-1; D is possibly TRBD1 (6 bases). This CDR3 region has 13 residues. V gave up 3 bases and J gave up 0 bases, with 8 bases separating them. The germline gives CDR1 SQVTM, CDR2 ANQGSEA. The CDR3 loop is CSVDRDMNTEAFF. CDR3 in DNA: TGCAGCGTTGATCGGGACATGAACACTGAAGCTTTCTTT.

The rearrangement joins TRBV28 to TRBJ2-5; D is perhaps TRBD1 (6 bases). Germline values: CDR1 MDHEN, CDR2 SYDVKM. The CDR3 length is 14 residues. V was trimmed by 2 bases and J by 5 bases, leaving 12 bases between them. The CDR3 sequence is CASSLPRGDETQYF. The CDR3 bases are TGTGCCAGCAGTTTACCCAGGGGTGATGAGACCCAGTACTTC.

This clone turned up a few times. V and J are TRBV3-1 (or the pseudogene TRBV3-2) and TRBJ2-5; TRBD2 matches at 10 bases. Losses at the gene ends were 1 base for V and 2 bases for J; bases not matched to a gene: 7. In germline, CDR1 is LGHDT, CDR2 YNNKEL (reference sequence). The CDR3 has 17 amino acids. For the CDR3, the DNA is TGTGCCAGCAGCCAAGTCCCTAGCGGGGGAGGGCAAGAGACCCAGTACTTC. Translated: CASSQVPSGGGQETQYF.

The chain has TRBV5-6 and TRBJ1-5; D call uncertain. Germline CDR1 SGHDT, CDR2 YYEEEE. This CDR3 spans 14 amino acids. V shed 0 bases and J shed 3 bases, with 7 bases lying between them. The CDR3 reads CASSLGPVNQPQHF. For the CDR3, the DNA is TGTGCCAGCAGCTTGGGGCCAGTCAATCAGCCCCAGCATTTT.

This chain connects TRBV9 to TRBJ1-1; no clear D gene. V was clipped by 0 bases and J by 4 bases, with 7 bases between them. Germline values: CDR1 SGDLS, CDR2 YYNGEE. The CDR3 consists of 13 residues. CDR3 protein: CASSVEMSTEAFF. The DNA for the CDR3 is TGTGCCAGCAGCGTAGAAATGAGCACTGAAGCTTTCTTT.

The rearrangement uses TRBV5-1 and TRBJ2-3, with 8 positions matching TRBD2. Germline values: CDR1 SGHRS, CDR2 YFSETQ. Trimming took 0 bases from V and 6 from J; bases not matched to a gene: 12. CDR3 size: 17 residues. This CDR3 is CASSLARVAGGTDTQYF. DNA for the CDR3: TGCGCCAGCAGCTTGGCCAGGGTTGCGGGAGGAACTGATACGCAGTATTTT.

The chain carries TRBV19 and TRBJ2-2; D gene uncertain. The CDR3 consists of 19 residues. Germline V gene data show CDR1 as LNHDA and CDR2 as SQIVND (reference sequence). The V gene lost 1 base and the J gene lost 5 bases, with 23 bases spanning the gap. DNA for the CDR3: TGTGCCAGTAGTATAGCCCTTTCGTTCCCCGACGACTCAACCGGGGAGCTGTTTTTT. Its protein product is CASSIALSFPDDSTGELFF.

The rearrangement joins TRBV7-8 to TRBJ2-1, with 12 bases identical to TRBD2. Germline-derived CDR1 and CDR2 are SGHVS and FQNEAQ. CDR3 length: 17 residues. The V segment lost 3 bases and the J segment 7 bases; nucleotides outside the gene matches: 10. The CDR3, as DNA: TGTGCCAGCAGCTTGGATTCTAGCGGGGGGGCCCCAAATGAGCAGTTCTTC. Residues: CASSLDSSGGAPNEQFF.

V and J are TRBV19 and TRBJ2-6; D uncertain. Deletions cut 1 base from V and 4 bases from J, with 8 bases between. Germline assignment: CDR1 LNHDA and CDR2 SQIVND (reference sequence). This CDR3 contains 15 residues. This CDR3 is CASSIATSGANVLTF. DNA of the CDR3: TGTGCCAGTAGTATAGCCACATCCGGGGCCAACGTCCTGACTTTC.

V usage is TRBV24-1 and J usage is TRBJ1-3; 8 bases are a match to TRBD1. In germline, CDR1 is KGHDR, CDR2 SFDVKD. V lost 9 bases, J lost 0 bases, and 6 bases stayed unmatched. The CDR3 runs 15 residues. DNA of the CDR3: TGTGCCACCCCCGGACAGGGCTACTCTGGAAACACCATATATTTT. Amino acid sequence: CATPGQGYSGNTIYF.

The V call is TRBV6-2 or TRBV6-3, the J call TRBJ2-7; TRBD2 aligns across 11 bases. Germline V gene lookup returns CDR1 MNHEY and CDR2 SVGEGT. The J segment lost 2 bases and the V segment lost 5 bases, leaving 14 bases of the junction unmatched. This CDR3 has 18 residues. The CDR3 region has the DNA TGTGCCAGCAGTGGCTGGGGACTAGCGGAGCAGGGGACCTACGAGCAGTACTTC. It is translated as CASSGWGLAEQGTYEQYF.

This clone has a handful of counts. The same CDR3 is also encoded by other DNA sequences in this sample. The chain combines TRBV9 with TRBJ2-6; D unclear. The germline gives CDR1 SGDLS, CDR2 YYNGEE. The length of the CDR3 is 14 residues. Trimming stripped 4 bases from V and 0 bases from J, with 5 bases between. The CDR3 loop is CASSRVSGANVLTF. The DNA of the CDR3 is TGTGCCAGCAGCCGCGTCTCTGGGGCCAACGTCCTGACTTTC.

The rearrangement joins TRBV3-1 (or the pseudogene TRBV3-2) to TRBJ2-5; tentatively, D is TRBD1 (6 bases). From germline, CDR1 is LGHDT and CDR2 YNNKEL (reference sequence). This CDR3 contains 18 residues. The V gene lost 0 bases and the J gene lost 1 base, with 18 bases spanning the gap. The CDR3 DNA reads TGTGCCAGCAGCCAAGATCCCCCGGGGCAGGGGTTCCAAGAGACCCAGTACTTC. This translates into CASSQDPPGQGFQETQYF.

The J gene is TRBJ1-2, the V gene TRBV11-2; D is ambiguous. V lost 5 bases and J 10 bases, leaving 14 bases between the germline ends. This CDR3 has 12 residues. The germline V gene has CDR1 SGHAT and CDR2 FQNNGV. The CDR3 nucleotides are TGTGCCAGCAGCCAGAGGGTCGTCATCTACACCTTC. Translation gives CASSQRVVIYTF.